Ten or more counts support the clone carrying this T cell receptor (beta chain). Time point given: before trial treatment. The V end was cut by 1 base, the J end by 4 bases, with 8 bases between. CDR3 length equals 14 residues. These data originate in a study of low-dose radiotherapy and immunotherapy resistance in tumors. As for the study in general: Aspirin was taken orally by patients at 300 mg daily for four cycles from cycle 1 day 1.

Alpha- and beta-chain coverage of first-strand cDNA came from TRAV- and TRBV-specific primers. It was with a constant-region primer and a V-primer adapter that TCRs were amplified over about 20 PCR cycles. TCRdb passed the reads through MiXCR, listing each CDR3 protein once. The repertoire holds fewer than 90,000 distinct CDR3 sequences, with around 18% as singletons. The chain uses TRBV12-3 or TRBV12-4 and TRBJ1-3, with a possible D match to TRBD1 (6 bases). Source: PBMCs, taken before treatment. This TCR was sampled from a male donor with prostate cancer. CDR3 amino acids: CASSLGQAGNTIYF. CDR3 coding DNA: TGTGCCAGCAGTTTAGGACAGGCGGGAAACACCATATATTTT.